This T cell receptor (beta chain) is from a study of beta chain features in type 1 diabetes. Expressed TCRB transcripts were sequenced because the entire RNA isolate underwent reverse transcription. Data came from immunoSEQ multiplex PCR; TCRdb stores just in-frame clones and leaves some out. Among about 620,000 clones, roughly a sixth were seen once, and the ten largest hold about 0.093%. The germline gives CDR1 KGHSH, CDR2 LQKENI. The CDR3 has 12 amino acids. Trimming took 3 bases from V and 5 from J, leaving 4 bases between them. Study-level results: Highly expressing activated T cells could be over-counted with a cDNA template. Whether HLA type affects TCRB rearrangement stayed undetermined in the present work.

In the case of this clone: Antigen unknown.

The J gene is TRBJ1-4, the V gene TRBV18; D ambiguous. The sequence was obtained from a man aged 18 to 30 in good health. The material sequenced was naive CD4+ T cells from blood. The CDR3 sequence: CASSPLNEKLFF. CDR3 DNA: TGTGCCAGCTCACCTTTAAATGAAAAACTGTTTTTT. The full variable domain, its missing parts supplied by reference TRBV18 and TRBJ1-4, is NAGVMQNPRHLVRRRGQEARLRCSPMKGHSHVYWYRQLPEEGLKFMVYLQKENIIDESGMPKERFSAEFPKEGPSILRIQQVVRGDSAAYFCASSPLNEKLFFGSGTQLSVL.